This TCR beta chain was recorded in a study of monozygotic twins with inflammatory bowel disease. Following a re-call of the 5' RACE reads, TCRdb has one entry per CDR3 protein and lacks DNA. The table gives about 300,000 distinct CDR3 sequences; the top ten clones make up roughly 5.3% of it. The CDR3 consists of 16 residues. Germline CDR1 reads SNHLY; CDR2 reads FYNNEI. V usage is TRBV2 and J usage is TRBJ2-2; TCRdb outputs TRBD2, but without DNA this stays unchecked. This sequence originates from a human donor with ulcerative colitis or Crohn's disease, or a healthy co-twin of an affected twin (not recorded which). The sequencing sample was made of blood. CDR3 loop: CASSAVSGLYTGELFF.